These 8 T cell receptor beta chains came from one sample sequenced in a study of shared clonotypes between healthy human individuals. The assay was immunoSEQ multiplex PCR, and TCRdb's table has in-frame clones only and misses some. The sample includes 800,000 to 1,200,000 clones, about 84% seen only once; the top ten take 0.52%. The sample taken for sequencing was memory CD4+ T cells from PBMCs. Subset described: CD45RA-negative fraction. The receptor set was obtained from a man in his late teens or twenties in good health. Some clones in this sample may be carry-over from other donors' samples.

A few counts support this clone. V gene TRBV11-2 combines with J gene TRBJ2-7; 12 nucleotides line up with TRBD2. This CDR3 comprises 16 residues. The germline V gene encodes CDR1 SGHAT and CDR2 FQNNGV. V lost 5 bases and J lost 2; bases outside the gene matches: 7. The CDR3 reads CASSPIRTSGTYEQYF. CDR3 nucleotide sequence: TGTGCCAGCAGCCCGATTAGGACTAGCGGGACCTACGAGCAGTACTTC.

The chain couples TRBV5-6 to TRBJ2-1; 10 bases align to TRBD2. Germline CDR1 and CDR2: SGHDT and YYEEEE. V was clipped by 0 bases and J by 7 bases; unmatched bases: 7. There are 16 residues in the CDR3. The CDR3 sequence: CASSLAQFSGRNEQFF. CDR3 nucleotide sequence: TGTGCCAGCAGCTTGGCCCAGTTTAGCGGGAGGAATGAGCAGTTCTTC.

V gene TRBV27 combines with J gene TRBJ2-7; tentatively, D is TRBD1 (5 bases). Trimming pared 2 bases from V and 3 bases from J, leaving 14 bases between. This CDR3 region has 15 residues. Germline loops: CDR1 MNHEY, CDR2 SMNVEV (reference sequence). The CDR3 bases are TGTGCCAGCAGTTTAATCCTGGGGCAGGGCTACGAGCAGTACTTC. Translated: CASSLILGQGYEQYF.

The chain carries TRBV19 and TRBJ2-3; D is unclear. This CDR3 has 12 residues. Germline values: CDR1 LNHDA, CDR2 SQIVND (reference sequence). V shed 5 bases and J shed 5 bases, with 8 bases lying between them. CDR3 nucleotide sequence: TGTGCCAGTAGTGAACAGCTAGATACGCAGTATTTT. This codes for CASSEQLDTQYF.

The chain joins TRBV19 to TRBJ1-1; perhaps TRBD1 as D (5 bases). Germline CDR1 is LNHDA and CDR2 is SQIVND (reference sequence). The CDR3 is 14 residues long. V lost 7 bases and J lost 5, with 17 bases in between. The CDR3 loop is CASTGLGAGTEAFF. The CDR3 region has the DNA TGTGCCAGTACTGGTCTCGGGGCAGGGACTGAAGCTTTCTTT.

The genes are TRBV5-4 and TRBJ2-3; D is undetermined. Between the trimmed V and J ends, which lost 4 bases and 2 bases, there was a span of 5 bases. Germline CDR1 SGHNT, CDR2 YYREEE (reference sequence). CDR3 length: 12 amino acids. The CDR3 nucleotides are TGTGCCAGCAGCCAATACACAGATACGCAGTATTTT. This codes for CASSQYTDTQYF.

The chain couples TRBV6-1 to TRBJ2-7; 11 nucleotides line up with TRBD2. From germline, CDR1 is MNHNS and CDR2 SASEGT. The CDR3 totals 18 residues. Trimming took 4 bases from V and 2 from J; bases not matched to a gene: 13. The CDR3 loop reads CASSAVRGLADRTYEQYF. In DNA, the CDR3 is TGTGCCAGCAGTGCCGTTCGGGGACTAGCGGACCGTACCTACGAGCAGTACTTC.

The CDR3 here is CSAELAHEQFF. The DNA for the CDR3 is TGCAGTGCTGAGCTAGCCCATGAGCAGTTCTTC. The chain carries TRBV20-1 and TRBJ2-1; possible D gene TRBD2, 5 bases. V dropped 5 bases and J dropped 8 bases, with 10 bases sitting between them. The CDR3 spans 11 residues. From germline, CDR1 is DFQATT and CDR2 SNEGSKA (reference sequence).